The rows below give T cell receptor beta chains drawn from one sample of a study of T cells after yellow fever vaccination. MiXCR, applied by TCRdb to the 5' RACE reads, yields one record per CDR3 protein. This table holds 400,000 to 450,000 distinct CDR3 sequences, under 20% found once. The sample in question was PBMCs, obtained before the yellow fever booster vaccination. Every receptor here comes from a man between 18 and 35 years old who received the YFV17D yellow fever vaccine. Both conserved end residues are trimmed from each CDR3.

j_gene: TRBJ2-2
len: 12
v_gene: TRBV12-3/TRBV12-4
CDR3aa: ASTQSANTGELF

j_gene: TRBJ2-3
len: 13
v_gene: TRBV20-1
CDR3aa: SARDPSGGADTQY

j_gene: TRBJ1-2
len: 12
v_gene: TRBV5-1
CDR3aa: ASSSTGTAYGYT

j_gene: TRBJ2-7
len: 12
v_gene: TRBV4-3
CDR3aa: ASSQEGGKDEQY

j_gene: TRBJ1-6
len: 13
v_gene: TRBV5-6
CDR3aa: ASSPGEGWHSPLH

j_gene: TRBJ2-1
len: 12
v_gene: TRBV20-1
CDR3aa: SAGDPAAYNEQF

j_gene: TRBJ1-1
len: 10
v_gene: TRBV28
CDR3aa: ASSLLGVEAF

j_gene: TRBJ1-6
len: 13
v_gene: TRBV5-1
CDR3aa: ASSLGQGGNSPLH

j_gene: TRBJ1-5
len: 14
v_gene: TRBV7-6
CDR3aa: ASSSGTLYSNQPQH

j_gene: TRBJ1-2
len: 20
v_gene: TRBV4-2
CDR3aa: ASSPRSPVSRTKSNGNHGYT

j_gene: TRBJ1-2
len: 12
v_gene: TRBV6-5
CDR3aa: ASSLVRDMGGYT

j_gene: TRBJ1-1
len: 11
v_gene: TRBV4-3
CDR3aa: ASSTGEGSEAF

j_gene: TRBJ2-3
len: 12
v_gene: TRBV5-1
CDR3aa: ASSARDRADTQY

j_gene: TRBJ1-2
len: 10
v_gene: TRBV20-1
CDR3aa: SAPRAGLGYT

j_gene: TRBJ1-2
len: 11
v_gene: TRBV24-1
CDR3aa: ATRAGGSDGYT

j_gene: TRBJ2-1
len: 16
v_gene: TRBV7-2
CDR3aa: ASTRPRGGLVSYNEQF

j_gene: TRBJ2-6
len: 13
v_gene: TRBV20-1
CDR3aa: SARDHSSGANVLT

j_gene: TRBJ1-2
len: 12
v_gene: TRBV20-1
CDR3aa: SATDSHRSYGYT

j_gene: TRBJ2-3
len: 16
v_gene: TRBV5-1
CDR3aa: ASSLRSVVAGATDTQY

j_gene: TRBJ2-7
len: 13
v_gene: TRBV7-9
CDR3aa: ASSLENSRRGEQY

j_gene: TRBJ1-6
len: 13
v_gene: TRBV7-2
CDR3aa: ASSLIGSPNSPLH

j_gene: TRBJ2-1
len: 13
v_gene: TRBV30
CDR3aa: AWSVFDSGYNEQF